Below, 25 T cell receptor beta chains from the same sample are listed, as sequenced in a study of PD-1 blockade in classical Hodgkin lymphoma. Every patient had relapsed following autologous stem cell transplantation, and cohorts differed in brentuximab vedotin exposure. Out of thawed PBMCs, magnetic negative selection purified CD4+ T cells. The assay was immunoSEQ multiplex PCR, and TCRdb's table has in-frame clones only and misses some. The table has 4,000 to 4,500 clones, more than 75% seen once; the top ten hold around a quarter. The sample in question was CD4+ T cells from blood, obtained at baseline. These receptors were taken from a human donor with classical Hodgkin lymphoma.

The chain carries TRBV6-6 and TRBJ1-5; weak D call: TRBD1 (5 bases). The V gene's germline CDR1 is MNHNY and CDR2 SVGAGI (reference sequence). The CDR3 is 14 amino acids. Trimming shortened V by 6 bases and J by 4 bases, and 13 bases separated the two germline ends. The DNA of the CDR3 is TGTGCCAGCAGGAGTTTACAGGAAAATCAGCCCCAGCATTTT. Translating gives CASRSLQENQPQHF.

The chain joins TRBV29-1 to TRBJ2-7; no clear D. The V end lost 3 bases, the J end lost 9 bases, and 18 bases lay between the germline ends. CDR1 is SQVTM, CDR2 ANQGSEA, per germline. There are 13 residues in the CDR3. CDR3 sequence reads: CSVDKGGALGQYF. The CDR3 nucleotides read TGCAGCGTTGATAAGGGCGGTGCGCTGGGGCAGTACTTC.

This chain joins TRBV30 and TRBJ2-3, with 7 bases aligning to TRBD2. The V and J ends lost 2 bases and 1 base, in that order; junction bases with no gene match: 12. Per the germline V gene, CDR1 is GTSNPN and CDR2 is SVGIG (reference sequence). The CDR3 loop spans 17 amino acids. CDR3 DNA sequence: TGTGCCTGGAGTAAAGGGCGGGGGTTCCTGGGCACAGATACGCAGTATTTT. Translation: CAWSKGRGFLGTDTQYF.

V gene TRBV7-2 combines with J gene TRBJ2-5; D possibly uses TRBD1 or TRBD2 (6 bases each). The CDR3 runs 14 residues. V was pared by 5 bases and J by 5 bases, with 15 bases between. From germline, CDR1 is SGHTA and CDR2 FQGNSA. The CDR3 here is CASSGGGPGETQYF. CDR3 in DNA: TGTGCCAGCAGCGGAGGGGGGCCGGGGGAGACCCAGTACTTC.

In its sample, this clone was seen once. As DNA, the CDR3 is TGCGCCAGCCGTCCTATGGAGGATACAGATACGCAGTATTTT. It encodes CASRPMEDTDTQYF. The chain is built from TRBV4-1 and TRBJ2-3; a weak D match, TRBD2 (5 bases). The V gene's germline CDR1 is MGHRA and CDR2 YSYEKL. V was cut by 8 bases and J by 3 bases, with 15 bases left in between. The length of the CDR3 is 14 residues.

V and J are TRBV6-1 and TRBJ1-1; 8 nucleotides match TRBD1. The CDR3 totals 12 residues. V was pared by 5 bases and J by 9 bases, with 5 bases of the junction left unmatched. CDR1 MNHNS and CDR2 SASEGT come from the germline V gene. The CDR3 DNA reads TGTGCCAGCAGTCAGGGGGCGACCCAAGCTTTCTTT. Protein sequence: CASSQGATQAFF.

In regard to this clone: A junction end diverges from the germline sequence, so it may reflect a read error. The same CDR3 also results from other DNA sequences found in this sample. V and J are TRBV7-2 and TRBJ2-7; D not resolved. CDR1 SGHTA and CDR2 FQGNSA come from the germline V gene. The CDR3 runs 11 residues. Written as DNA, the CDR3 is TGCGCCAGCAGCTTAACTTACGAGCAGTACTTC. Translation gives CASSLTYEQYF.

The rearrangement joins TRBV19 to TRBJ1-5; D perhaps matches TRBD1 (5 bases). CDR3 length: 15 amino acids. The V gene's germline CDR1 is LNHDA and CDR2 SQIVND (reference sequence). V lost 3 bases, J lost 0 bases, and 9 bases lay in between. The CDR3 DNA sequence: TGTGCCAGTAGTATCGAGGGGTATAGCAATCAGCCCCAGCATTTT. Translation: CASSIEGYSNQPQHF.

This rearrangement joins TRBV6-4 to TRBJ1-6, with TRBD1 as a possible D gene (5 bases). CDR1 and CDR2 from the germline V gene are MRHNA and SNTAGT. The CDR3 sequence is 13 residues long. V was cut by 2 bases and J by 10 bases, with 9 bases left in between. CDR3: CASSDRDGSPLHF. The CDR3 DNA reads TGTGCCAGCAGTGACAGGGACGGGTCACCCCTCCACTTT.

This clone appeared once. This chain uses TRBV5-8 with TRBJ2-7; tentative D call: TRBD1 (6 bases). CDR3 size: 16 residues. Trimming cost V 2 bases and J 0 bases, with 15 bases left between them. The germline CDR1 and CDR2 sequences are SGHTS and YDEGEE. The CDR3 sequence: CASSFPLGQNSYEQYF. The CDR3 coding sequence is TGTGCCAGCAGCTTCCCCCTCGGACAGAACTCCTACGAGCAGTACTTC.

Sample share makes this clone large. The genes are TRBV28 and TRBJ1-5; maybe TRBD1 (6 bases). Trimming took off 0 bases at V and 2 bases at J, with 14 bases between the two ends. There are 17 residues in the CDR3. Looked up from germline, CDR1 is MDHEN and CDR2 is SYDVKM. The CDR3 DNA sequence: TGTGCCAGCAGTTTATGGATGGGACAAACCCGCAATCAGCCCCAGCATTTT. It yields the protein CASSLWMGQTRNQPQHF.

The genes are TRBV19 and TRBJ1-4, with no clear D. CDR3 length: 14 amino acids. Trimming removed 7 bases at V and 5 bases at J, with 14 bases between. The V gene's germline CDR1 is LNHDA and CDR2 SQIVND (reference sequence). This CDR3 is CASNREGGNEKLFF. As DNA, the CDR3 is TGTGCCAGTAATCGGGAGGGAGGAAATGAAAAACTGTTTTTT.

The chain carries TRBV30 and TRBJ1-5; D is unclear. The V gene's germline CDR1 is GTSNPN and CDR2 SVGIG (reference sequence). The CDR3 loop spans 13 amino acids. V lost 1 base, J lost 2 bases, and 6 bases lay in between. The DNA for the CDR3 is TGTGCCTGGAGTGGAAACGGCAATCAGCCCCAGCATTTT. The encoded protein is CAWSGNGNQPQHF. Based on the CDR3 plus reference TRBV30 and TRBJ1-5, the full variable domain is SQTIHQWPATLVQPVGSPLSLECTVEGTSNPNLYWYRQAAGRGLQLLFYSVGIGQISSEVPQNLSASRPQDRQFILSSKKLLLSDSGFYLCAWSGNGNQPQHFGDGTRLSIL.

This rearrangement joins TRBV6-5 to TRBJ1-2; 7 positions agree with TRBD1. J gave up 2 bases and V 10 bases, and 4 bases lay outside the gene matches. CDR3 length equals 12 residues. Germline assignment: CDR1 MNHEY and CDR2 SVGAGI. The chain's CDR3 is CATRQGNYGYTF. The DNA for the CDR3 is TGTGCCACCCGACAGGGCAACTATGGCTACACCTTC.

V usage is TRBV7-9 and J usage is TRBJ2-1; 10 nucleotides align to TRBD2. With V trimmed by 1 base and J by 4 bases, 4 bases remained unmatched. The germline V gene has CDR1 SEHNR and CDR2 FQNEAQ (reference sequence). This CDR3 has 16 amino acids. CDR3 DNA sequence: TGTGCCAGCAGCTTAGGCTCAGCGGGAGGGTACAATGAGCAGTTCTTC. Amino acids: CASSLGSAGGYNEQFF.

The CDR3 here is CASSEAGTGYSPLHF. The CDR3 nucleotides read TGTGCCAGCAGTGAAGCGGGGACAGGGTATTCACCCCTCCACTTT. The V call is TRBV2, the J call TRBJ1-6; 9 bases line up with TRBD1. Germline V gene lookup returns CDR1 SNHLY and CDR2 FYNNEI. The V segment lost 0 bases and the J segment 8 bases; nucleotides outside the gene matches: 2. The CDR3 runs to 15 residues.

The chain links TRBV7-2 to TRBJ1-4; 7 nucleotides agree with TRBD1. V shed 1 base, J shed 0 bases, and the junction held 5 bases outside the gene matches. The CDR3 loop spans 17 amino acids. The germline V gene has CDR1 SGHTA and CDR2 FQGNSA. The CDR3 reads CASSLVGRGATNEKLFF. Written as DNA, the CDR3 is TGTGCCAGCAGCTTAGTGGGCAGGGGGGCAACTAATGAAAAACTGTTTTTT.

This chain connects TRBV29-1 to TRBJ2-7; 8 bases fit TRBD1. V gave up 4 bases and J gave up 1 base; unmatched junction bases: 9. Germline V gene sequence: CDR1 SQVTM, CDR2 ANQGSEA. CDR3 size: 15 residues. This CDR3 is CSVVLNRGLSYEQYF. CDR3 DNA: TGCAGCGTTGTACTAAACAGGGGGTTATCCTACGAGCAGTACTTC.

The CDR3 DNA reads as TGTGCCAGCAGCTCCGGGGCAGTGGAGGCGAATGAGCAGTTCTTC. It specifies CASSSGAVEANEQFF. The rearrangement uses TRBV7-9 and TRBJ2-1, with D possibly called TRBD1 or TRBD2 (5 bases each). Trimming cost V 4 bases and J 7 bases, with 17 bases left between them. Germline loops: CDR1 SEHNR, CDR2 FQNEAQ (reference sequence). CDR3 length: 15 residues.

The chain has TRBV10-3 and TRBJ2-5; TRBD2 is a possible D gene (5 bases). The CDR3 is 13 amino acids. Germline values: CDR1 ENHRY, CDR2 SYGVKD. V shed 4 bases and J shed 2 bases, with 8 bases lying between them. CDR3 coding DNA: TGTGCCATCAGTGTGGACTTACAAGAGACCCAGTACTTC. Its protein product is CAISVDLQETQYF.

The J gene is TRBJ2-1, the V gene TRBV11-1, with D perhaps TRBD2 (6 bases). The CDR3 sequence is 13 residues long. Trimming pared 6 bases from V and 8 bases from J, leaving 14 bases between. The germline gives CDR1 SGHAT, CDR2 FQDESV (reference sequence). This chain's CDR3 is CASRPGLWDEQFF. The CDR3 DNA reads as TGTGCCAGCAGACCGGGACTCTGGGATGAGCAGTTCTTC.

This sequence joins TRBV18 and TRBJ2-2, with 12 nucleotides matching TRBD1. V shed 4 bases, J shed 5 bases, and the junction held 5 bases outside the gene matches. The length of the CDR3 is 16 residues. Germline CDR1 is KGHSH and CDR2 is LQKENI. Here the CDR3 DNA reads TGTGCCAGCTCACGGGGACAGGGGGCCGATACCGGGGAGCTGTTTTTT. It is translated as CASSRGQGADTGELFF. Combining the CDR3 with reference TRBV18 and TRBJ2-2 gives the whole variable domain NAGVMQNPRHLVRRRGQEARLRCSPMKGHSHVYWYRQLPEEGLKFMVYLQKENIIDESGMPKERFSAEFPKEGPSILRIQQVVRGDSAAYFCASSRGQGADTGELFFGEGSRLTVL.

The V gene is TRBV6-5, the J gene TRBJ2-1; 7 bases match TRBD1. This CDR3 region has 14 residues. Germline lookup yields CDR1 MNHEY and CDR2 SVGAGI. The junction had 12 bases not matched to a gene; V was cut back by 6 bases and J by 10 bases. Here the CDR3 reads CASSPDRPIREQFF. As DNA, the CDR3 is TGTGCCAGCAGCCCGGACAGGCCCATCCGGGAGCAGTTCTTC.

V usage is TRBV5-1 and J usage is TRBJ1-6; a possible D gene is TRBD1 (5 bases). Trimming left V 4 bases short and J 5 bases short, with 13 bases between. This CDR3 is built from 15 residues. Germline loops: CDR1 SGHRS, CDR2 YFSETQ. The CDR3: CASSRDRDHNSPLHF. In DNA, the CDR3 is TGCGCCAGCAGCCGAGACAGAGACCATAATTCACCCCTCCACTTT.

This clone is a singleton in its sample. The V and J genes are TRBV7-8 and TRBJ2-2; D gene ambiguous. Trimming removed 5 bases from V and 4 bases from J, with 17 bases in between. The germline V gene has CDR1 SGHVS and CDR2 FQNEAQ. CDR3 size: 16 residues. CDR3 coding DNA: TGTGCCAGCAGCCCTACGGGCGGCCTCTCCACCGGGGAGCTGTTTTTT. Translating it yields CASSPTGGLSTGELFF.